Each of the 12 T cell receptor beta chains below was sequenced from the same sample in a study of blood T cell repertoires in COVID-19. Produced via immunoSEQ multiplex PCR; TCRdb's table is partial and in-frame only. The sample shows roughly 410,000 clones, roughly 90% of them seen only once. Sequencing was done on a sample of peripheral blood. Receptor source: a woman aged 35 to 49 with COVID-19, enrolled during active disease.

The rearrangement joins TRBV28 to TRBJ1-2; no reliable D call. The CDR3 is made up of 18 amino acids. The V gene lost 3 bases and the J gene lost 0 bases, with 20 bases spanning the gap. Germline CDR1 is MDHEN and CDR2 is SYDVKM. The CDR3 DNA follows: TGTGCCAGCAGTTTGGGTTTCTTTGTGTCCCGGGCTAACTATGGCTACACCTTC. It encodes CASSLGFFVSRANYGYTF.

The rearrangement uses TRBV6-2 or TRBV6-3 and TRBJ1-1, with no clear D. The CDR3 spans 15 residues. Between the trimmed V and J ends, which lost 2 bases and 0 bases, there was a span of 10 bases. Germline assignment: CDR1 MNHEY and CDR2 SVGEGT. The CDR3 protein is CASSYRQVMNTEAFF. CDR3 DNA sequence: TGTGCCAGCAGTTACCGGCAGGTCATGAACACTGAAGCTTTCTTT.

This rearrangement joins TRBV28 to TRBJ1-3; TRBD1 is a possible D gene (6 bases). Germline V gene lookup returns CDR1 MDHEN and CDR2 SYDVKM. This CDR3 is built from 15 residues. V dropped 6 bases and J dropped 3 bases, with 15 bases sitting between them. CDR3 sequence reads: CASRELQGFGNTIYF. CDR3 nucleotide sequence: TGTGCCAGCAGAGAACTACAGGGATTTGGAAACACCATATATTTT.

CDR3 protein: CAWVGQGAGYTF. In nucleotides, the CDR3 is TGTGCCTGGGTCGGACAGGGGGCTGGCTACACCTTC. This chain joins TRBV30 and TRBJ1-2, with 11 positions matching TRBD1. The CDR3 consists of 12 residues. In germline, CDR1 is GTSNPN, CDR2 SVGIG (reference sequence). V dropped 5 bases and J dropped 7; count of bases not matched to a gene: 3.

For the CDR3, the DNA is TGTGCCAGCAGTTTACGGGGGGCTGGGCGGTATGCTTTCTTT. Translation gives CASSLRGAGRYAFF. The rearrangement links TRBV28 to TRBJ1-1; maybe TRBD1 (6 bases). This CDR3 is 14 amino acids long. V gave up 2 bases and J gave up 11 bases, with 18 bases separating them. Germline CDR1 is MDHEN and CDR2 is SYDVKM.

The V gene is TRBV28, the J gene TRBJ1-2; D may be TRBD1 (5 bases). CDR1 is MDHEN, CDR2 SYDVKM, per germline. This CDR3 contains 13 residues. With 7 bases removed from V and 4 bases from J, the gap between germline ends came to 13 bases. The CDR3 DNA is TGTGCCAGCACCTGGGGGGTTGGCTATGGCTACACCTTC. Its translation: CASTWGVGYGYTF.

The chain joins TRBV9 to TRBJ2-7; 13 nucleotides line up with TRBD2. CDR1 is SGDLS and CDR2 is YYNGEE in the germline V gene. The CDR3 has 13 residues. V shed 4 bases and J 9 bases; nucleotides not matched to a gene: 4. The CDR3 DNA follows: TGTGCCAGCAGCACCCGGACTAGCGGGAGGCAGTACTTC. Encoded protein: CASSTRTSGRQYF.

The chain joins TRBV6-1 to TRBJ1-4, with TRBD1 as a possible D gene (5 bases). V shed 0 bases and J shed 10 bases, with 15 bases lying between them. The CDR3 is made up of 15 amino acids. The V gene's germline CDR1 is MNHNS and CDR2 SASEGT. The DNA for the CDR3 is TGTGCCAGCAGTGAAGCGAGGGGAGGTACAGTAAAACTGTTTTTT. Translated, it gives CASSEARGGTVKLFF.

This chain uses TRBV5-1 with TRBJ2-2; 13 positions match TRBD2. The CDR3 covers 16 residues. The junction had 0 bases not matched to a gene; V was cut back by 0 bases and J by 4 bases. Germline loops: CDR1 SGHRS, CDR2 YFSETQ. The CDR3: CASSLGLAGGTGELFF. The CDR3 region has the DNA TGCGCCAGCAGCTTGGGACTAGCGGGAGGCACCGGGGAGCTGTTTTTT.

This sequence joins TRBV27 and TRBJ2-7, with 11 bases aligning to TRBD1. The ends lost 8 bases at V and 9 bases at J; junction bases unmatched: 9. Germline V gene lookup returns CDR1 MNHEY and CDR2 SMNVEV (reference sequence). The CDR3 totals 13 residues. The CDR3 DNA follows: TGTGCCAGCCGCCCCGGACAGGGGGCTGTGCAGTACTTC. It codes for CASRPGQGAVQYF.

The chain has TRBV7-8 and TRBJ1-1; D possibly corresponds to TRBD1 (5 bases). This CDR3 is built from 14 residues. Looked up from germline, CDR1 is SGHVS and CDR2 is FQNEAQ. V was shortened by 3 bases and J by 5 bases, with 13 bases between the two germline ends. The CDR3, as DNA: TGTGCCAGCAGCTTGCGGGGCGCGGAGACTGAAGCTTTCTTT. It yields the protein CASSLRGAETEAFF.

This chain joins TRBV4-3 and TRBJ2-2; possible D gene TRBD1, 5 bases. The CDR3 is 14 amino acids. Deletions cut 1 base from V and 4 bases from J, with 7 bases between. Germline values: CDR1 LGHNA, CDR2 YSLEER. CDR3 residues: CASSQVRGTGELFF. Written as DNA, the CDR3 is TGCGCCAGCAGCCAAGTAAGGGGCACCGGGGAGCTGTTTTTT.